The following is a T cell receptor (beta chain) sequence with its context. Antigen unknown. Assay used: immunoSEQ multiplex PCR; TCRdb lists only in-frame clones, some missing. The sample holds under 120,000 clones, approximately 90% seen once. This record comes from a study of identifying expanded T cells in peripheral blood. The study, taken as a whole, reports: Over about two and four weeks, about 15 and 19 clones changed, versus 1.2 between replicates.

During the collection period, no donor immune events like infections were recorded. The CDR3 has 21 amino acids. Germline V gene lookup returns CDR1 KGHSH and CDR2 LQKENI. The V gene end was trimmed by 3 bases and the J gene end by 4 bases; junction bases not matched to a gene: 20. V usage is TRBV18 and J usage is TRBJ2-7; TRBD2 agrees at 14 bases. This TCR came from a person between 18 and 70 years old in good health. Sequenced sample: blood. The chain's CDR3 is CASSPFPLRTSGGLSLYEQYF. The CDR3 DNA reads TGTGCCAGCTCACCTTTCCCCCTTCGGACTAGCGGGGGGTTGTCCCTTTACGAGCAGTACTTC.